Listed here are 23 T cell receptor beta chains from one sample, sequenced in a study of technical replicates of blood from a handful of donors. Produced via immunoSEQ multiplex PCR; TCRdb's table is partial and in-frame only. The sample includes about 84,000 clones, about 92% of them seen just once. Sample: T cells isolated from PBMCs. Every receptor here comes from a human donor in good health.

This chain uses TRBV29-1 with TRBJ2-7, with a tentative D call TRBD2 (6 bases). V gave up 0 bases and J gave up 5 bases, with 14 bases separating them. This CDR3 comprises 14 residues. Germline CDR1 is SQVTM and CDR2 is ANQGSEA. As DNA, the CDR3 is TGCAGCGTTGAAGATGCGGGGCGCAGGGACGAGCAGTACTTC. Its protein is CSVEDAGRRDEQYF.

The chain couples TRBV7-3 to TRBJ1-5, with 9 bases that match TRBD1. CDR3 length: 20 amino acids. The germline gives CDR1 SGHTA, CDR2 FQGTGA. Losses at the gene ends were 3 bases for V and 0 bases for J; bases not matched to a gene: 15. CDR3: CASSFSRDRVNWLSNQPQHF. The CDR3 nucleotides are TGTGCCAGCAGCTTTAGCCGGGACAGGGTCAACTGGCTTAGCAATCAGCCCCAGCATTTT.

In DNA, the CDR3 is TGTGCCAGCAGTTTCTCGACAGGGGACACCGGGGAGCTGTTTTTT. As protein: CASSFSTGDTGELFF. The chain uses TRBV2 and TRBJ2-2, with 8 bases fitting TRBD1. The germline V gene has CDR1 SNHLY and CDR2 FYNNEI. The CDR3 sequence is 15 residues long. V trimming: 5 bases; J trimming: 3 bases; junction bases outside the gene matches: 5. The complete variable domain, with remaining parts taken from reference TRBV2 and TRBJ2-2, reads EPEVTQTPSHQVTQMGQEVILRCVPISNHLYFYWYRQILGQKVEFLVSFYNNEISEKSEIFDDQFSVERPDGSNFTLKIRSTKLEDSAMYFCASSFSTGDTGELFFGEGSRLTVL.

The chain links TRBV6-5 to TRBJ1-4; the D gene is possibly TRBD1 (5 bases). Germline V CDR1 and CDR2: MNHEY, SVGAGI. V was cut by 0 bases and J by 7 bases, with 9 bases left in between. CDR3 length equals 14 residues. This chain's CDR3 is CASSYSGGGEKLFF. The CDR3 DNA reads as TGTGCCAGCAGTTACTCGGGGGGGGGTGAAAAACTGTTTTTT.

V usage is TRBV5-6 and J usage is TRBJ2-5, with D perhaps matching TRBD1 (5 bases). CDR3 size: 18 residues. Germline V lookup: CDR1 SGHDT, CDR2 YYEEEE. Between the trimmed V and J ends, which lost 0 bases and 1 base, there was a span of 19 bases. CDR3 in amino acids: CASSLVYRLREAQETQYF. CDR3 sequence (DNA): TGTGCCAGCAGCTTGGTTTATCGGCTCAGGGAAGCCCAAGAGACCCAGTACTTC.

This chain uses TRBV10-1 with TRBJ2-3; 7 bases map to TRBD2. Trimming cost V 0 bases and J 7 bases; bases outside gene matches: 1. From germline, CDR1 is WNHNN and CDR2 SYGVQD (reference sequence). This CDR3 contains 13 residues. The CDR3 is CASSESGLNTQYF. CDR3 nucleotides: TGCGCCAGCAGTGAGTCGGGACTAAATACGCAGTATTTT.

The gene calls are TRBV7-6 and TRBJ2-3; 7 nucleotides line up with TRBD2. There are 13 residues in the CDR3. Germline V gene lookup returns CDR1 SGHVS and CDR2 FNYEAQ. V was pared by 3 bases and J by 3 bases, with 0 bases of the junction left unmatched. CDR3 sequence: CASSFGGTDTQYF. In DNA form, the CDR3 reads TGTGCCAGCAGCTTCGGGGGGACAGATACGCAGTATTTT.

The V call is TRBV5-1, the J call TRBJ1-1; a possible D gene is TRBD1 (5 bases). In germline, CDR1 is SGHRS, CDR2 YFSETQ. Trimming shortened V by 2 bases and J by 11 bases, and 19 bases separated the two germline ends. This CDR3 is built from 14 residues. This CDR3 reads CASSLRVGGLEAFF. For the CDR3, the DNA is TGCGCCAGCAGCTTAAGGGTGGGGGGTCTCGAGGCTTTCTTT.

J is TRBJ1-3 and V is TRBV25-1, with D tentatively TRBD1 (5 bases). CDR3 length equals 15 residues. Germline assignment: CDR1 MGHDK and CDR2 SYGVNS. Trimming shortened V by 3 bases and J by 5 bases, and 14 bases separated the two germline ends. The CDR3 DNA reads TGTGCCAGCAGTGATCAGTCCAGGGCGAGAAACACCATATATTTT. Protein: CASSDQSRARNTIYF.

The chain has TRBV10-3 and TRBJ2-1, with TRBD2 as a possible D gene (6 bases). This CDR3 comprises 15 residues. Germline V CDR1 and CDR2: ENHRY, SYGVKD. The V and J ends lost 10 bases and 0 bases respectively, with 16 bases between them. CDR3 sequence: CATTEDGSSYNEQFF. In DNA, the CDR3 is TGTGCCACCACCGAGGACGGGAGCTCCTACAATGAGCAGTTCTTC.

The rearrangement joins TRBV9 to TRBJ2-1; D is possibly TRBD2 (6 bases). Germline V gives CDR1 SGDLS, CDR2 YYNGEE. The CDR3 is 14 amino acids. Deletions cut 4 bases from V and 4 bases from J, with 12 bases between. CDR3 in amino acids: CASSKAGFYNEQFF. CDR3 in DNA: TGTGCCAGCAGCAAAGCGGGTTTTTACAATGAGCAGTTCTTC.

This chain connects TRBV10-2 to TRBJ1-5; D is perhaps TRBD1 (5 bases). Germline CDR1 and CDR2: WSHSY and SAAADI. Trimming took off 5 bases at V and 3 bases at J, with 14 bases between the two ends. The CDR3 is 15 residues long. The CDR3 sequence: CASSLGGGTNQPQHF. CDR3 DNA sequence: TGCGCCAGCAGTTTGGGCGGAGGGACCAATCAGCCCCAGCATTTT.

This sequence joins TRBV19 and TRBJ1-1; D is uncertain. The CDR3 runs to 16 residues. Trimming took 7 bases from V and 6 from J, leaving 24 bases between them. CDR1 is LNHDA, CDR2 SQIVND, per germline (reference sequence). The chain's CDR3 is CASTSRRVGGSAEAFF. The CDR3 bases are TGTGCCAGTACCTCCCGTCGGGTGGGAGGGAGCGCTGAAGCTTTCTTT.

This sequence joins TRBV6-5 and TRBJ1-1; possible D gene TRBD1, 5 bases. The CDR3 consists of 15 residues. V lost 0 bases and J 2 bases, leaving 10 bases between the germline ends. Germline lookup yields CDR1 MNHEY and CDR2 SVGAGI. The CDR3 DNA reads TGTGCCAGCAGTTACTCCAGGACACTTAACACTGAAGCTTTCTTT. As protein: CASSYSRTLNTEAFF.

The genes are TRBV20-1 and TRBJ2-1, with D uncertain. The CDR3 loop spans 11 amino acids. Germline assignment: CDR1 DFQATT and CDR2 SNEGSKA (reference sequence). Trimming took off 3 bases at V and 8 bases at J, with 8 bases between the two ends. The CDR3 coding sequence is TGCAGTGCTAGTCAACGGGATGAGCAGTTCTTC. Encoded protein: CSASQRDEQFF.

V is TRBV7-9 and J is TRBJ1-1; no definite D call. Germline CDR1 is SEHNR and CDR2 is FQNEAQ (reference sequence). The CDR3 consists of 15 residues. Trimming removed 2 bases at V and 7 bases at J, with 17 bases between. CDR3 residues: CASSLIGLSSGEAFF. The CDR3, as DNA: TGTGCCAGCAGCTTAATTGGATTGTCTTCGGGTGAAGCTTTCTTT.

The V call is TRBV29-1, the J call TRBJ2-7; perhaps TRBD2 as D (5 bases). The ends were cut back, 7 bases at V and 0 bases at J, with 13 bases in the middle. The CDR3 consists of 13 residues. The germline CDR1 and CDR2 sequences are SQVTM and ANQGSEA. In DNA form, the CDR3 reads TGCAGCGCCGGACGTGGGAGCTCCTACGAGCAGTACTTC. Translation gives CSAGRGSSYEQYF.

This chain connects TRBV28 to TRBJ1-2; D is ambiguous. CDR3 length equals 12 residues. Germline CDR1 is MDHEN and CDR2 is SYDVKM. Trimming shortened V by 4 bases and J by 4 bases, and 7 bases separated the two germline ends. The CDR3 sequence: CASSSTVYGYTF. CDR3 nucleotide sequence: TGTGCCAGCAGTTCTACAGTCTATGGCTACACCTTC.

The chain combines TRBV28 with TRBJ1-5; 10 bases match TRBD1. The CDR3 is made up of 17 amino acids. V shed 8 bases and J 2 bases; nucleotides not matched to a gene: 12. Germline loops: CDR1 MDHEN, CDR2 SYDVKM. The CDR3 region is CASPLPGQGKGNQPQHF. DNA for the CDR3: TGTGCCAGCCCCCTTCCGGGACAGGGGAAGGGCAATCAGCCCCAGCATTTT.

V and J are TRBV6-5 and TRBJ2-3, with unresolved D. The CDR3 covers 14 residues. The germline V and J ends were trimmed by 8 bases and 0 bases, with 12 bases remaining between them. In germline, CDR1 is MNHEY, CDR2 SVGAGI. CDR3 coding DNA: TGTGCCAGCCGCAGCCACTATAGCACAGATACGCAGTATTTT. Amino acid sequence: CASRSHYSTDTQYF.

The table lists this clone with a count of one. This rearrangement joins TRBV5-1 to TRBJ2-5; D may be TRBD1 (6 bases). This CDR3 has 14 residues. Deletions cut 6 bases from V and 5 bases from J, with 17 bases between. Germline CDR1 and CDR2: SGHRS and YFSETQ. The CDR3 spells CASTQHGQSETQYF. The CDR3 nucleotides are TGCGCCAGCACCCAACACGGACAGTCGGAGACCCAGTACTTC.

This chain joins TRBV28 and TRBJ2-7, with D unclear. This CDR3 has 16 residues. CDR1 is MDHEN and CDR2 is SYDVKM in the germline V gene. Trimming shortened V by 3 bases and J by 1 base, and 16 bases separated the two germline ends. CDR3: CASSFNFLGSSYEQYF. CDR3 nucleotide sequence: TGTGCCAGCAGTTTTAACTTTTTGGGCAGTTCCTACGAGCAGTACTTC.

The gene calls are TRBV7-9 and TRBJ1-2, with D possibly matching TRBD1 (6 bases). The V gene lost 3 bases and the J gene lost 1 base, with 12 bases spanning the gap. Germline V gene sequence: CDR1 SEHNR, CDR2 FQNEAQ (reference sequence). This CDR3 has 15 amino acids. The CDR3, as DNA: TGTGCCAGCAGCTTCGGACAGAACTATAACTATGGCTACACCTTC. It is translated as CASSFGQNYNYGYTF. Full variable domain (missing parts from reference TRBV7-9 and TRBJ1-2): DTGVSQNPRHKITKRGQNVTFRCDPISEHNRLYWYRQTLGQGPEFLTYFQNEAQLEKSRLLSDRFSAERPKGSFSTLEIQRTEQGDSAMYLCASSFGQNYNYGYTFGSGTRLTVV.